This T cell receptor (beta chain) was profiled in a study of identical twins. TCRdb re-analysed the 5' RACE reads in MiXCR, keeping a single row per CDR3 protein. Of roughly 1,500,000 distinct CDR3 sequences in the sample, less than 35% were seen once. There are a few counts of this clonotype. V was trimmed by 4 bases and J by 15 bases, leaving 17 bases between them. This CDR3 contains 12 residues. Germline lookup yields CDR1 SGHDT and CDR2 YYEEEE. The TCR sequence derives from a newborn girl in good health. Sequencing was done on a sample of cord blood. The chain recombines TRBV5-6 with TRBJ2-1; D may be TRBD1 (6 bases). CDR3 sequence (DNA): TGTGCCAGCAGCCGGACAGCAGATAGAGTGTTCTTC. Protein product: CASSRTADRVFF.